The 15 T cell receptor beta chains in this list originate from one sample, sequenced in a study of T cells in Graves' hyperthyroidism and ophthalmopathy. From RNA transcripts, TCR beta CDR3 regions were amplified. The HTBI primer set drove a first-round RT-PCR of the TCR CDR3. TCRdb used MiXCR to reprocess the multiplex PCR reads, holding one entry per CDR3 protein. The sample records approximately 710,000 distinct CDR3 sequences, approximately 15% being singletons. The specimen was blood. Receptor source: a man aged 45-65 years with Graves' hyperthyroidism.

This clonotype came up many times. This chain joins TRBV29-1 and TRBJ1-1; TRBD1 is a possible D gene (6 bases). The CDR3 extends over 13 amino acids. Germline V gene lookup returns CDR1 SQVTM and CDR2 ANQGSEA. The germline V and J ends were trimmed by 7 bases and 0 bases, with 12 bases remaining between them. CDR3 in amino acids: CSARTAMNTEAFF. In nucleotides, the CDR3 is TGCAGCGCAAGGACAGCTATGAACACTGAAGCTTTCTTT.

In its sample, this clonotype was seen many times. The genes are TRBV28 and TRBJ2-1, with 11 positions matching TRBD1. Germline assignment: CDR1 MDHEN and CDR2 SYDVKM. J lost 8 bases, V lost 5 bases, and 11 bases had no gene match. This CDR3 is 16 amino acids long. Here the CDR3 DNA reads TGTGCCAGCAGTCAGAGGGGGACAGGGGGTGACGATGAGCAGTTCTTC. Amino acid sequence: CASSQRGTGGDDEQFF.

There are many counts of this clonotype. The CDR3: CASRTSGSVRNNEQFF. As DNA, the CDR3 is TGTGCCAGCAGAACTAGCGGGAGTGTCCGAAACAATGAGCAGTTCTTC. The chain uses TRBV6-1 and TRBJ2-1, with TRBD2 matching 11 bases. Germline loops: CDR1 MNHNS, CDR2 SASEGT. V shed 6 bases, J shed 5 bases, and the junction held 9 bases outside the gene matches. The CDR3 spans 16 residues.

The rearrangement links TRBV20-1 to TRBJ2-2; 11 bases are a match to TRBD2. CDR1 is DFQATT and CDR2 is SNEGSKA in the germline V gene (reference sequence). This CDR3 spans 16 amino acids. V shed 5 bases and J 4 bases; nucleotides not matched to a gene: 9. CDR3 in DNA: TGCAGTGCTTTTTTTACTAGCGGGAGATTCACCGGGGAGCTGTTTTTT. This translates into CSAFFTSGRFTGELFF.

This clonotype has only a few counts. This sequence joins TRBV3-1 and TRBJ1-2; 12 bases match TRBD1. CDR1 is LGHDT, CDR2 YNNKEL, per germline (reference sequence). There are 16 residues in the CDR3. Trimming at V came to 4 bases and at J to 6 bases, leaving 9 bases not matched to a gene. For the CDR3, the DNA is TGTGCCAGCAGCCCCGGGACAGGGGGCTTTAAGGATGGCTACACCTTC. Its translation: CASSPGTGGFKDGYTF.

This clonotype has at least ten counts. The V call is TRBV20-1, the J call TRBJ2-7; D possibly corresponds to TRBD1 (5 bases). V lost 6 bases and J lost 4, with 25 bases in between. CDR1 and CDR2 from the germline V gene are DFQATT and SNEGSKA (reference sequence). This CDR3 comprises 16 residues. DNA for the CDR3: TGCAGTGCCCGAGTTTTAAGCAGGGTGTGGTTTTACGAGCAGTACTTC. It encodes CSARVLSRVWFYEQYF.

Remarks on this clonotype: This sequence may be a read error, since a much larger clone differs from it by one base. The chain joins TRBV7-3 to TRBJ2-1, with D perhaps given as TRBD1 or TRBD2 (5 bases each). V gave up 5 bases and J gave up 1 base, with 18 bases separating them. CDR1 and CDR2 (germline): SGHTA, FQGTGA. CDR3 length equals 17 residues. CDR3 loop: CASSATTGGGSYNEQFF. The CDR3 DNA reads as TGTGCCAGCAGCGCCACCACAGGTGGGGGATCCTACAATGAGCAGTTCTTC.

This clonotype was seen a handful of times. The chain joins TRBV19 to TRBJ1-2; D not certain. With 7 bases removed from V and 2 bases from J, the gap between germline ends came to 11 bases. The germline V gene encodes CDR1 LNHDA and CDR2 SQIVND (reference sequence). The CDR3 is 13 amino acids. The CDR3 reads CASMPGPNYGYTF. The CDR3 DNA reads as TGTGCCAGTATGCCCGGCCCCAACTATGGCTACACCTTC.

About this clonotype itself: The junction and the germline gene differ at one end; a read error may be behind it. This chain uses TRBV7-9 with TRBJ2-2, with 7 bases matching TRBD2. This CDR3 is 16 amino acids long. CDR1 is SEHNR, CDR2 FQNEAQ, per germline (reference sequence). CDR3 coding DNA: TGTTCCAGCAGCCCTCGGGGAGGGTCGAACACCGGGGAGCTGTTTTTT. Translation: CSSSPRGGSNTGELFF.

This clonotype was observed at least ten times. This chain joins TRBV28 and TRBJ2-4; D possibly corresponds to TRBD1 (7 bases). This CDR3 contains 16 residues. V gave up 9 bases and J gave up 0 bases, with 18 bases separating them. Germline CDR1 MDHEN, CDR2 SYDVKM. As DNA, the CDR3 is TGTGCCAGGCCAGGGGGGAACTCAATAGCCAAAAACATTCAGTACTTC. It translates to CARPGGNSIAKNIQYF.

The chain employs TRBV4-1 and TRBJ2-5, with D tentatively TRBD2 (6 bases). Germline V gives CDR1 MGHRA, CDR2 YSYEKL. Trimming cost V 1 base and J 2 bases, with 17 bases left between them. CDR3 length: 17 amino acids. CDR3 DNA: TGCGCCAGCAGCCAAGGCACCTCGGGACTTTTTCAAGAGACCCAGTACTTC. Translating gives CASSQGTSGLFQETQYF.

There are many counts of this clonotype. The chain uses TRBV7-2 and TRBJ2-7; a possible D gene is TRBD2 (6 bases). Germline V gives CDR1 SGHTA, CDR2 FQGNSA. The CDR3 is 15 residues long. Trimming took 4 bases from V and 1 from J, leaving 14 bases between them. The CDR3 here is CASSSSGTQSYEQYF. CDR3 DNA: TGTGCCAGCAGCTCCTCCGGGACTCAGTCCTACGAGCAGTACTTC.

The CDR3 DNA follows: TGCGGATCGTCCGGACAGGGAACAGATACGCAGTATTTT. The encoded protein is CGSSGQGTDTQYF. The rearrangement uses TRBV29-1 and TRBJ2-3; 8 bases align to TRBD1. The CDR3 covers 13 residues. CDR1 and CDR2 from the germline V gene are SQVTM and ANQGSEA.

In this sample, this clonotype turned up many times. The V gene is TRBV10-3, the J gene TRBJ2-3; D gene unclear. Trimming removed 2 bases from V and 6 bases from J, with 9 bases in between. CDR1 ENHRY and CDR2 SYGVKD come from the germline V gene. This CDR3 is 13 amino acids long. As DNA, the CDR3 is TGTGCCATCAGTGAGCATGTCGGTGATACGCAGTATTTT. Protein: CAISEHVGDTQYF.

This clonotype came up many times. V and J are TRBV27 and TRBJ2-3; 10 bases are a match to TRBD1. V lost 3 bases to trimming and J lost 5 bases; unmatched junction nucleotides: 2. This CDR3 is built from 14 residues. Germline V gene lookup returns CDR1 MNHEY and CDR2 SMNVEV (reference sequence). DNA of the CDR3: TGTGCCAGCAGTTTCGGGACAGGGGTAGATACGCAGTATTTT. Translating gives CASSFGTGVDTQYF.